Listed below are T cell receptor beta chains from one sample, sequenced in a study of blood T cell repertoires in COVID-19. The method was immunoSEQ multiplex PCR; TCRdb's version includes in-frame clones alone and lacks a portion of them. The data show some 80,000 clones, around 90% seen once. Material: peripheral blood. The receptors were gathered from a human donor in a cohort sampled during active COVID-19. CDR3s include the opening cysteine and the closing phenylalanine or tryptophan. Fields, in order: clone size, D gene, V gene, J gene, CDR3 DNA, CDR3 protein. The D gene is left open where the match is weak. Clone size is given for some rows only: seen once, a few or many times, or a class if the clone is expanded.

clone_size: -; d_call: -; v_call: TRBV3-1/TRBV3-2; j_call: TRBJ2-1; cdr3_nt: TGTGCCAGCAGCCAAGATCTGGGACTTGAGAAGGATGAGCAGTTCTTC; cdr3_aa: CASSQDLGLEKDEQFF
clone_size: -; d_call: TRBD2; v_call: TRBV5-4; j_call: TRBJ2-1; cdr3_nt: TGTGCCAGCAGCTTGGGTCGGCTAGCGGAATACTCCTACAATGAGCAGTTCTTC; cdr3_aa: CASSLGRLAEYSYNEQFF
clone_size: -; d_call: -; v_call: TRBV7-2; j_call: TRBJ2-2; cdr3_nt: TGTGCCAGCAGCTTAGTGGACAGATCCACCGGGGAGCTGTTTTTT; cdr3_aa: CASSLVDRSTGELFF
clone_size: few; d_call: TRBD2; v_call: TRBV7-2; j_call: TRBJ2-7; cdr3_nt: TGTGCCAGCAGCTTAGCCACTAGCGGGCTTACCTACGAGCAGTACTTC; cdr3_aa: CASSLATSGLTYEQYF
clone_size: -; d_call: -; v_call: TRBV19; j_call: TRBJ1-5; cdr3_nt: TGTGCCAGTAGTATAGTCTCTAGCAATCAGCCCCAGCATTTT; cdr3_aa: CASSIVSSNQPQHF
clone_size: -; d_call: -; v_call: TRBV27; j_call: TRBJ1-4; cdr3_nt: TGTGCCAGCAGTTTTCTCGACTCTAATGAAAAACTGTTTTTT; cdr3_aa: CASSFLDSNEKLFF
clone_size: once; d_call: TRBD1; v_call: TRBV4-1; j_call: TRBJ2-1; cdr3_nt: TGCGCCAGCAGCCAAGGGGACAGGCCCCTTTACAATGAGCAGTTCTTC; cdr3_aa: CASSQGDRPLYNEQFF
clone_size: -; d_call: TRBD1; v_call: TRBV18; j_call: TRBJ2-3; cdr3_nt: TGTGCCAGCTCACCCGGGACAGTCGATACGCAGTATTTT; cdr3_aa: CASSPGTVDTQYF
clone_size: -; d_call: TRBD2; v_call: TRBV7-3; j_call: TRBJ2-1; cdr3_nt: TGTGCCAGCAGCCTAGCGGGAGGGCGGTCCTACAATGAGCAGTTCTTC; cdr3_aa: CASSLAGGRSYNEQFF
clone_size: -; d_call: -; v_call: TRBV6-5; j_call: TRBJ1-2; cdr3_nt: TGTGCCAGCAGTTACACACAACGGTCAGGTGGCTACACCTTC; cdr3_aa: CASSYTQRSGGYTF
clone_size: once; d_call: TRBD2; v_call: TRBV19; j_call: TRBJ2-3; cdr3_nt: TGTGCCAGTAGCACCGGCTTGGTAGCGGGGTACGCAGATACGCAGTATTTT; cdr3_aa: CASSTGLVAGYADTQYF
clone_size: -; d_call: -; v_call: TRBV29-1; j_call: TRBJ1-1; cdr3_nt: TGCAGCGTTGTGGCACAGGTCAACACTGAAGCTTTCTTT; cdr3_aa: CSVVAQVNTEAFF
clone_size: -; d_call: TRBD2; v_call: TRBV11-3; j_call: TRBJ2-1; cdr3_nt: TGTGCCAGCAGCTTCTTAGCGGGGGGTTACAATGAGCAGTTCTTC; cdr3_aa: CASSFLAGGYNEQFF
clone_size: once; d_call: TRBD2; v_call: TRBV10-2; j_call: TRBJ2-1; cdr3_nt: TGCGCCAGCAGTTTGACTAGCGGGGGGCCCCCGGCCTACAATGAGCAGTTCTTC; cdr3_aa: CASSLTSGGPPAYNEQFF
clone_size: -; d_call: -; v_call: TRBV5-6; j_call: TRBJ2-5; cdr3_nt: TGTGCCAGCAGCTTGGGTCCGGCCGTTGGAGGCAAGACCCAGTACTTC; cdr3_aa: CASSLGPAVGGKTQYF
clone_size: -; d_call: -; v_call: TRBV12-5; j_call: TRBJ1-1; cdr3_nt: TGTGCTAGTACCCCTCCGGGAAGCCGTCCTAACACTGAAGCTTTCTTT; cdr3_aa: CASTPPGSRPNTEAFF
clone_size: once; d_call: -; v_call: TRBV7-9; j_call: TRBJ2-7; cdr3_nt: TGTGCCAGCAGCTTAGGATTAGCGGTAGGGCAGTACTTC; cdr3_aa: CASSLGLAVGQYF
clone_size: -; d_call: TRBD1; v_call: TRBV6-2/TRBV6-3; j_call: TRBJ1-5; cdr3_nt: TGTGCCAGCAGTTACTCGACAGGGGGCGGACAGCCCCAGCATTTT; cdr3_aa: CASSYSTGGGQPQHF
clone_size: -; d_call: TRBD1; v_call: TRBV2; j_call: TRBJ1-1; cdr3_nt: TGTGCCAGCAGTGGACAGGGGCCGAACACTGAAGCTTTCTTT; cdr3_aa: CASSGQGPNTEAFF
clone_size: -; d_call: -; v_call: TRBV28; j_call: TRBJ2-3; cdr3_nt: TGTGCCAGCGCCCGTCAGGGATCGTTTAGCACAGATACGCAGTATTTT; cdr3_aa: CASARQGSFSTDTQYF
clone_size: once; d_call: -; v_call: TRBV7-9; j_call: TRBJ1-6; cdr3_nt: TGTGCCAGCAGCCACAGGGAATTTAGTTCGCCCCTCCACTTT; cdr3_aa: CASSHREFSSPLHF
clone_size: -; d_call: TRBD1; v_call: TRBV7-8; j_call: TRBJ2-7; cdr3_nt: TGTGCCAGCAGCTCGAGGCCGACAGGGTTGGGTGACGAGCAGTACTTC; cdr3_aa: CASSSRPTGLGDEQYF
clone_size: -; d_call: -; v_call: TRBV5-1; j_call: TRBJ2-7; cdr3_nt: TGCGCCAGCAGCTGGGACTTGACCTCCTACGAGCAGTACTTC; cdr3_aa: CASSWDLTSYEQYF
clone_size: -; d_call: -; v_call: TRBV28; j_call: TRBJ2-1; cdr3_nt: TGTGCCAGCAGTTCCCTAAATGAGCAGTTCTTC; cdr3_aa: CASSSLNEQFF
clone_size: once; d_call: -; v_call: TRBV27; j_call: TRBJ2-7; cdr3_nt: TGTGCCAGCAGTTCCGAGCCCCAGGGCTACGAGCAGTACTTC; cdr3_aa: CASSSEPQGYEQYF
clone_size: -; d_call: TRBD1; v_call: TRBV19; j_call: TRBJ2-5; cdr3_nt: TGTGCCAGTAGTATAGGAGGACAGGGGGCCGCCCAGTACTTC; cdr3_aa: CASSIGGQGAAQYF
clone_size: few; d_call: TRBD1; v_call: TRBV28; j_call: TRBJ2-6; cdr3_nt: TGTGCCAGCAGACCAGGGGGCCTGTCTGGGGCCAACGTCCTGACTTTC; cdr3_aa: CASRPGGLSGANVLTF
clone_size: -; d_call: TRBD2; v_call: TRBV7-3; j_call: TRBJ2-1; cdr3_nt: TGTGCCAGCAGCTACGCTCCTCGGCTAGCGGGTGGTGAGCAGTTCTTC; cdr3_aa: CASSYAPRLAGGEQFF
clone_size: once; d_call: -; v_call: TRBV7-2; j_call: TRBJ2-2; cdr3_nt: TGTGCCAGCAGCCAACCACAGGGCTCGAACACCGGGGAGCTGTTTTTT; cdr3_aa: CASSQPQGSNTGELFF
clone_size: -; d_call: TRBD2; v_call: TRBV27; j_call: TRBJ2-5; cdr3_nt: TGTGCCAGCAGTATCCGGACTAGCGGGGGGATTAAAGAGACCCAGTACTTC; cdr3_aa: CASSIRTSGGIKETQYF
clone_size: -; d_call: -; v_call: TRBV28; j_call: TRBJ1-1; cdr3_nt: TGTGCCAGCAGCTACCACGACGGGAGGACTGAAGCTTTCTTT; cdr3_aa: CASSYHDGRTEAFF
clone_size: -; d_call: -; v_call: TRBV3-1/TRBV3-2; j_call: TRBJ1-3; cdr3_nt: TGTGCCAGCAGCCAAGGAGTGGGGGCGCGGGGAAACACCATATATTTT; cdr3_aa: CASSQGVGARGNTIYF
clone_size: -; d_call: -; v_call: TRBV27; j_call: TRBJ1-5; cdr3_nt: TGTGCCAGCAGTCCTATCCGGCCCCAGCATTTT; cdr3_aa: CASSPIRPQHF
clone_size: once; d_call: TRBD2; v_call: TRBV24-1; j_call: TRBJ2-3; cdr3_nt: TGTGCCACCAGTGATCGTACGACTAGCGGGGGAACAGATACGCAGTATTTT; cdr3_aa: CATSDRTTSGGTDTQYF
clone_size: -; d_call: TRBD1; v_call: TRBV24-1; j_call: TRBJ2-3; cdr3_nt: TGTGCCACCAGTGAGTCCGGGACAGGGGACTCAGATACGCAGTATTTT; cdr3_aa: CATSESGTGDSDTQYF
clone_size: once; d_call: -; v_call: TRBV9; j_call: TRBJ1-5; cdr3_nt: TGTGCCAGCAGCGTAGGGGGGGACAATCAGCCCCAGCATTTT; cdr3_aa: CASSVGGDNQPQHF
clone_size: -; d_call: TRBD2; v_call: TRBV18; j_call: TRBJ2-5; cdr3_nt: TGTGCCAGCCTCTCAACTAGCGGCCAAGAGACCCAGTACTTC; cdr3_aa: CASLSTSGQETQYF
clone_size: -; d_call: -; v_call: TRBV3-1/TRBV3-2; j_call: TRBJ2-6; cdr3_nt: TGTGCCAGCAGCCGCAGTCCCTTCTCTGGGGCCAACGTCCTGACTTTC; cdr3_aa: CASSRSPFSGANVLTF
clone_size: once; d_call: -; v_call: TRBV6-2/TRBV6-3; j_call: TRBJ1-4; cdr3_nt: TGTGCCAGCAGTTACAGACAGCCTAATGAAAAACTGTTTTTT; cdr3_aa: CASSYRQPNEKLFF
clone_size: -; d_call: -; v_call: TRBV4-2; j_call: TRBJ1-5; cdr3_nt: TGTGCCAGCAGCCAAGATGGGCAGAGCAATCAGCCCCAGCATTTT; cdr3_aa: CASSQDGQSNQPQHF
clone_size: medium-sized; d_call: -; v_call: TRBV6-5; j_call: TRBJ2-1; cdr3_nt: TGTGCCAGCAGTTATAGTAGACTGAATGAGCAGTTCTTC; cdr3_aa: CASSYSRLNEQFF
clone_size: -; d_call: -; v_call: TRBV5-1; j_call: TRBJ2-7; cdr3_nt: TGCGCCAGCAGCTTGGGACAAGGAACTGTCGAGCAGTACTTC; cdr3_aa: CASSLGQGTVEQYF
clone_size: -; d_call: -; v_call: TRBV2; j_call: TRBJ2-2; cdr3_nt: TGTGCCAGCAGTGATCCGGGACAGAACACCGGGGAGCTGTTTTTT; cdr3_aa: CASSDPGQNTGELFF
clone_size: -; d_call: -; v_call: TRBV18; j_call: TRBJ2-1; cdr3_nt: TGTGCCAGCTCTTCAGGGGCCTCAGTCTACAATGAGCAGTTCTTC; cdr3_aa: CASSSGASVYNEQFF
clone_size: -; d_call: -; v_call: TRBV28; j_call: TRBJ1-1; cdr3_nt: TGTGCCAGCAGTCAAGAAGACAGGAACACTGAAGCTTTCTTT; cdr3_aa: CASSQEDRNTEAFF
clone_size: -; d_call: -; v_call: TRBV12-5; j_call: TRBJ1-6; cdr3_nt: TGTGCTAGTGGTTTGCTCCAGGTCGATTCACCCCTCCACTTT; cdr3_aa: CASGLLQVDSPLHF
clone_size: -; d_call: -; v_call: TRBV11-2; j_call: TRBJ2-1; cdr3_nt: TGTGCCAGCAGGAACCCTAGGCGGTACAATGAGCAGTTCTTC; cdr3_aa: CASRNPRRYNEQFF
clone_size: -; d_call: -; v_call: TRBV5-5; j_call: TRBJ1-5; cdr3_nt: TGTGCCAGCAGTCCGACCCACTATGGGCAGCCCCAGCATTTT; cdr3_aa: CASSPTHYGQPQHF
clone_size: -; d_call: TRBD1; v_call: TRBV5-1; j_call: TRBJ1-5; cdr3_nt: TGCGCCAGCAGCTTAGGGACAGGAACGATTTATAGCAATCAGCCCCAGCATTTT; cdr3_aa: CASSLGTGTIYSNQPQHF
clone_size: -; d_call: TRBD1; v_call: TRBV7-2; j_call: TRBJ1-1; cdr3_nt: TGTGCCAGCAGCTTAGCGTTACAGGGGAGGATCAGAGTGAACACTGAAGCTTTCTTT; cdr3_aa: CASSLALQGRIRVNTEAFF
clone_size: -; d_call: -; v_call: TRBV14; j_call: TRBJ2-3; cdr3_nt: TGTGCCAGCAGCAGACAGGTGGGGAGCACAGATACGCAGTATTTT; cdr3_aa: CASSRQVGSTDTQYF
clone_size: -; d_call: TRBD1; v_call: TRBV2; j_call: TRBJ1-6; cdr3_nt: TGTGCCAGCACCAAGGACAGGGGTCCTTCCAATTCACCCCTCCACTTT; cdr3_aa: CASTKDRGPSNSPLHF
clone_size: -; d_call: -; v_call: TRBV5-1; j_call: TRBJ2-2; cdr3_nt: TGCGCCAGCAGCTTGGGAAGCGGCTCAGTTAATACCGGGGAGCTGTTTTTT; cdr3_aa: CASSLGSGSVNTGELFF
clone_size: -; d_call: -; v_call: TRBV7-9; j_call: TRBJ2-2; cdr3_nt: TGTGCCAGCAGCTTTCCTGGGCTTACGAACACCGGGGAGCTGTTTTTT; cdr3_aa: CASSFPGLTNTGELFF
clone_size: -; d_call: TRBD1; v_call: TRBV7-9; j_call: TRBJ1-1; cdr3_nt: TGTGCCAGCAGCTTAACGGGGAGAGGGGGCGCGGGTGAAGCTTTCTTT; cdr3_aa: CASSLTGRGGAGEAFF